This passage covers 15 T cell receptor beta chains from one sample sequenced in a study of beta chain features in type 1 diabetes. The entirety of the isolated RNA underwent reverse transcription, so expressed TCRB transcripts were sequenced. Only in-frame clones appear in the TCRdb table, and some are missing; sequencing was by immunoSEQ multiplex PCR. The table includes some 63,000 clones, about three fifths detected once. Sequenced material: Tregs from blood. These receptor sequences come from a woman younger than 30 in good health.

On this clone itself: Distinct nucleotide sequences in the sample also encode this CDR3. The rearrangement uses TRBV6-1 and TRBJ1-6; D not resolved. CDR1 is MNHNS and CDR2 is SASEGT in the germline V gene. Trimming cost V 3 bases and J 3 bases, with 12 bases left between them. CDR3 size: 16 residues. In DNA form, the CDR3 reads TGTGCCAGCAGTGACCTCGGAGCCCTCTATAATTCACCCCTCCACTTT. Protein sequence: CASSDLGALYNSPLHF.

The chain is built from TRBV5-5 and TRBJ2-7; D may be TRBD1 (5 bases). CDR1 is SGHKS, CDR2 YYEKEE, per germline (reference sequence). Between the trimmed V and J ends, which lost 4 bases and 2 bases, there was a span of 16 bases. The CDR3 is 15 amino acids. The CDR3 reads CASSIRAGSTYEQYF. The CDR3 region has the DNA TGTGCCAGCAGCATTCGGGCAGGGTCAACCTACGAGCAGTACTTC.

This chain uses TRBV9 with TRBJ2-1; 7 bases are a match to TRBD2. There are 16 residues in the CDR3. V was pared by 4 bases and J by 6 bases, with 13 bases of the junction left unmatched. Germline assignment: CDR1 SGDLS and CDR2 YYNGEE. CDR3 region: CASSLGRRERGNEQFF. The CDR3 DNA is TGTGCCAGCAGCCTAGGTAGGCGGGAGCGGGGCAATGAGCAGTTCTTC.

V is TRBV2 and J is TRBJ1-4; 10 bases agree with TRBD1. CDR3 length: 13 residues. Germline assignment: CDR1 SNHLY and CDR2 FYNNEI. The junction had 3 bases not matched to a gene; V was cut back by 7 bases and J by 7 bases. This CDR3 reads CASKGQGTEKLFF. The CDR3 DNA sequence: TGTGCCAGCAAGGGACAGGGGACTGAAAAACTGTTTTTT.

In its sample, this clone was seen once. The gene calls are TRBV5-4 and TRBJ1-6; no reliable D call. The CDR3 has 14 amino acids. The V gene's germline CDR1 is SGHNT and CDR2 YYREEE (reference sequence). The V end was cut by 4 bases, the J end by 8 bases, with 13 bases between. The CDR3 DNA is TGTGCCAGCAGCGCTAGTTTCACGGATTCACCCCTCCACTTT. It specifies CASSASFTDSPLHF.

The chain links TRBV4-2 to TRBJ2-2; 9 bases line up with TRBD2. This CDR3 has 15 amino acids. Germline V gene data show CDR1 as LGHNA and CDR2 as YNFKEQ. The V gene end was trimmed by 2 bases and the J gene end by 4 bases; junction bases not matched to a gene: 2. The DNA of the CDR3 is TGTGCCAGCAGCCAACCTAGCGGGACCACCGGGGAGCTGTTTTTT. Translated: CASSQPSGTTGELFF.

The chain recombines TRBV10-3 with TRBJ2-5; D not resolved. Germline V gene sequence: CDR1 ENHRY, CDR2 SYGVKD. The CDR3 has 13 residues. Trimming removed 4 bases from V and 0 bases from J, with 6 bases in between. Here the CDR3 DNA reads TGTGCCATCAGTGGCGTTGACCAAGAGACCCAGTACTTC. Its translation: CAISGVDQETQYF.

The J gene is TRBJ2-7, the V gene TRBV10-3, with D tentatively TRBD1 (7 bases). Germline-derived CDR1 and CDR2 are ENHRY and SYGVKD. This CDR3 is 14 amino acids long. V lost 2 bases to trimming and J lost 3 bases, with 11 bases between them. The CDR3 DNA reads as TGTGCCATCAGTGAGAGACAGGGAGGCTACGAGCAGTACTTC. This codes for CAISERQGGYEQYF.

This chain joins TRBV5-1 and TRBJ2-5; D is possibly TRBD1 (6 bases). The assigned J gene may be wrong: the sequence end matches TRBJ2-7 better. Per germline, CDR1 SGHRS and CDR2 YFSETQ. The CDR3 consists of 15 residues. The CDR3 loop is CASSFKTGSSYEQYF. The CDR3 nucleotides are TGCGCCAGCAGCTTTAAGACAGGTAGCTCCTACGAGCAGTACTTC.

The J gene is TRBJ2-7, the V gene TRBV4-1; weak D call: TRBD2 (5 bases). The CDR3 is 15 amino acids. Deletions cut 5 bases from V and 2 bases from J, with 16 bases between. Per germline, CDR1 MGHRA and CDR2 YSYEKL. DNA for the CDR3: TGCGCCAGCAGCTGGCTTGGCGGGTCCACCTACGAGCAGTACTTC. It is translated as CASSWLGGSTYEQYF.

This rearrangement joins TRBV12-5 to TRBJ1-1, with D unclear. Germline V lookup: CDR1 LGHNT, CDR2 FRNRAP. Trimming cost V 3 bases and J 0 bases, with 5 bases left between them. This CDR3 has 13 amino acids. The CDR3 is CASGFSMNTEAFF. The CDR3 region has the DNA TGTGCTAGTGGTTTTAGTATGAACACTGAAGCTTTCTTT. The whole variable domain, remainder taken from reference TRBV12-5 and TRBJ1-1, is DARVTQTPRHKVTEMGQEVTMRCQPILGHNTVFWYRQTMMQGLELLAYFRNRAPLDDSGMPKDRFSAEMPDATLATLKIQPSEPRDSAVYFCASGFSMNTEAFFGQGTRLTVV.

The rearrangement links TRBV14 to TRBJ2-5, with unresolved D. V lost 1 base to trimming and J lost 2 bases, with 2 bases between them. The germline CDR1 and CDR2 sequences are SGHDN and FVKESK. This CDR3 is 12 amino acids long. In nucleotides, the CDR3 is TGTGCCAGCAGCCAAGTACAAGAGACCCAGTACTTC. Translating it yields CASSQVQETQYF.

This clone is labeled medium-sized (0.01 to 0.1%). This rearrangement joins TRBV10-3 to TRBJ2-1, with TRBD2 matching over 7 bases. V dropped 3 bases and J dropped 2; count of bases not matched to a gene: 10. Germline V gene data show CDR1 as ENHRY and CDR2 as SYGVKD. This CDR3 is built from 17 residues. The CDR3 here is CAISDPGGARAYNEQFF. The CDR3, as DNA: TGTGCCATCAGTGACCCGGGGGGAGCGCGGGCCTACAATGAGCAGTTCTTC.

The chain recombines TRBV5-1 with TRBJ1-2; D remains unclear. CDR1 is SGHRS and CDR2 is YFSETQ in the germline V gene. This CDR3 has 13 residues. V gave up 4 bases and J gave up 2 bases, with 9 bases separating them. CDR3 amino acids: CASSPTGNYGYTF. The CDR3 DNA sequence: TGCGCCAGCAGCCCTACCGGGAACTATGGCTACACCTTC.

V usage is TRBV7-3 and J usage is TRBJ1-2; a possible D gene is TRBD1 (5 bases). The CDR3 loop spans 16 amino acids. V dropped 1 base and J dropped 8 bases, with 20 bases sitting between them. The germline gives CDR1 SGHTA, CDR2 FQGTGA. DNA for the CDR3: TGTGCCAGCAGCTTAAATGCCCTGGGCAGGGAAGAAGGCTACACCTTC. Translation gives CASSLNALGREEGYTF.